The TCR beta chain under discussion was sequenced for a study of T cells after yellow fever vaccination. Production of TCR cDNA was by 5'RACE template switching, which also added a universal primer site and UMIs. TCRdb reprocessed the 5' RACE reads via MiXCR and lists one record per CDR3 protein. The sample lists 500,000 to 650,000 distinct CDR3 sequences; over 9% were seen once. This clonotype appeared a few times. What it recognizes is unknown. Deletions cut 7 bases from V and 2 bases from J, with 10 bases between. Germline V gives CDR1 SQVTM, CDR2 ANQGSEA. This CDR3 is built from 12 residues. Broader study findings: After the booster, approximately 96% of CD4 and 88% of CD8 primary-response clones were re-detected. Peak timing came faster in the weaker secondary response, day 5 versus 15.

The TCR comes from a man aged 25-45 years who received the YFV17D yellow fever vaccine. This material consisted of PBMCs, taken on the day of the yellow fever booster vaccination. The chain uses TRBV29-1 and TRBJ2-3; D is uncertain. CDR3 bases: TGCAGCGCTGTGGTGACCACAGATACGCAGTATTTT. It is translated as CSAVVTTDTQYF.